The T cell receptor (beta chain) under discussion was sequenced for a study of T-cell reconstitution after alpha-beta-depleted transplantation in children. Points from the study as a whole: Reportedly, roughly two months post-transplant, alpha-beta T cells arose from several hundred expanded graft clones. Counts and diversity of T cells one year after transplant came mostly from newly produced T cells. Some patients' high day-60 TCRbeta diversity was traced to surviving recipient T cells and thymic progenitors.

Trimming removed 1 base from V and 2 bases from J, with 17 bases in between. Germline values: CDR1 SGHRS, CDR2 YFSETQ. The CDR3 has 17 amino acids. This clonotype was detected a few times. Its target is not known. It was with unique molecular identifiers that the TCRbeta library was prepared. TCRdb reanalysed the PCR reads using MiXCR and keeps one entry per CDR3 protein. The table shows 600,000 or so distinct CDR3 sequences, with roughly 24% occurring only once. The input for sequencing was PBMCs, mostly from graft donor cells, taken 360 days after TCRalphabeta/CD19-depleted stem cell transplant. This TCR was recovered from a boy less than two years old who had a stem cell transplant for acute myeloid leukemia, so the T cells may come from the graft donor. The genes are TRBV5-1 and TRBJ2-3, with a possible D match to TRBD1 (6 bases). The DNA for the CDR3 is TGCGCCAGCAGCTTGCGTAGCTCGGACAGCTACACAGATACGCAGTATTTT. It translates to CASSLRSSDSYTDTQYF.